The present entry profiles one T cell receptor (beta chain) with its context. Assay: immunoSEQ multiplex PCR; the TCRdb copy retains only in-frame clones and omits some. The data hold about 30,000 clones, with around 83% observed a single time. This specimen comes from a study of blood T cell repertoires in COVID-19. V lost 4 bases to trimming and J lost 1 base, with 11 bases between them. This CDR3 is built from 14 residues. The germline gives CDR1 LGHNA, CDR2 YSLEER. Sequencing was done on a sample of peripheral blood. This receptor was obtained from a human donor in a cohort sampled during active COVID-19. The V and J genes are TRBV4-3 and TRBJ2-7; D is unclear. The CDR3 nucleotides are TGCGCCAGCAGCCTAAGACCGGAGTCCTACGAGCAGTACTTC. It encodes CASSLRPESYEQYF.